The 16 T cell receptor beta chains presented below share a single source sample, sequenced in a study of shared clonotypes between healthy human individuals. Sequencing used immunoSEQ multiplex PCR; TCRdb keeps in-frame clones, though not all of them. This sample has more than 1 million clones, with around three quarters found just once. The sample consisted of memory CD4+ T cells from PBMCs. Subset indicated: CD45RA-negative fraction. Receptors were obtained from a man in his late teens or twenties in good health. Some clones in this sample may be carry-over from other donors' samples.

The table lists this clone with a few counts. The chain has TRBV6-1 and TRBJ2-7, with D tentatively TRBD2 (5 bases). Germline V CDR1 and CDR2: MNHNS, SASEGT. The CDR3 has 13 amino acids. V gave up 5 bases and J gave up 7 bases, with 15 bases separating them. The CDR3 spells CASSPARPGEQYF. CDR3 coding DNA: TGTGCCAGCAGTCCCGCTCGACCGGGAGAGCAGTACTTC.

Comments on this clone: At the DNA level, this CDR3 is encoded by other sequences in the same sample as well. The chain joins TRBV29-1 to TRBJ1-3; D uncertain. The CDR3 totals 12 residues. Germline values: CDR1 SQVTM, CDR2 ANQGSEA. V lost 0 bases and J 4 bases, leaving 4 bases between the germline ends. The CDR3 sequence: CSVEELGNTIYF. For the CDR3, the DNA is TGCAGCGTTGAAGAATTGGGAAACACCATATATTTT.

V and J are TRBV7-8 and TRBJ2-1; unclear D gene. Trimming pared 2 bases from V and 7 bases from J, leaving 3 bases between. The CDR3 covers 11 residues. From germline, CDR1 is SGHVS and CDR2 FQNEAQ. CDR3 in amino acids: CASSLSNEQFF. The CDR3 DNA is TGTGCCAGCAGCTTAAGTAATGAGCAGTTCTTC.

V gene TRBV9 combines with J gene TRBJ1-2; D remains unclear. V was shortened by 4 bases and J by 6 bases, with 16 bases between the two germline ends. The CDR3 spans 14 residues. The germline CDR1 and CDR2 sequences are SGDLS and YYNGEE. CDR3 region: CASSPGPQGDGYTF. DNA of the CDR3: TGTGCCAGCAGCCCCGGGCCCCAAGGCGATGGCTACACCTTC.

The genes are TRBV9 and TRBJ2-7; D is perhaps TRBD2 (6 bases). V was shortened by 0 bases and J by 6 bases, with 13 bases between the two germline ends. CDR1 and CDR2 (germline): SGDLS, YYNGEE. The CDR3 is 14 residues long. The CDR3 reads CASSVGLGLPEQYF. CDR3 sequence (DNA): TGTGCCAGCAGCGTAGGACTAGGTCTTCCCGAGCAGTACTTC. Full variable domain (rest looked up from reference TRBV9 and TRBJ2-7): DSGVTQTPKHLITATGQRVTLRCSPRSGDLSVYWYQQSLDQGLQFLIQYYNGEERAKGNILERFSAQQFPDLHSELNLSSLELGDSALYFCASSVGLGLPEQYFGPGTRLTVT.

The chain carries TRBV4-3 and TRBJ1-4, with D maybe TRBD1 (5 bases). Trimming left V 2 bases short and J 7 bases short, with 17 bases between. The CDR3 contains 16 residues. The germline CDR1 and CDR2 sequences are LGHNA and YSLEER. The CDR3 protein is CASSQNPSGSSEKLFF. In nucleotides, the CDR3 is TGCGCCAGCAGCCAAAACCCATCAGGGTCGAGTGAAAAACTGTTTTTT.

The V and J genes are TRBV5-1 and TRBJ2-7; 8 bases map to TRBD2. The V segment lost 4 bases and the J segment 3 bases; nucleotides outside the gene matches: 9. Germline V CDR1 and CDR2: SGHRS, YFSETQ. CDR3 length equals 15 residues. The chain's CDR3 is CASSPGGGFFYEQYF. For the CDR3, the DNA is TGCGCCAGCAGCCCCGGGGGGGGTTTTTTCTACGAGCAGTACTTC. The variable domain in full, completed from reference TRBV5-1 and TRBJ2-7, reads KAGVTQTPRYLIKTRGQQVTLSCSPISGHRSVSWYQQTPGQGLQFLFEYFSETQRNKGNFPGRFSGRQFSNSRSEMNVSTLELGDSALYLCASSPGGGFFYEQYFGPGTRLTVT.

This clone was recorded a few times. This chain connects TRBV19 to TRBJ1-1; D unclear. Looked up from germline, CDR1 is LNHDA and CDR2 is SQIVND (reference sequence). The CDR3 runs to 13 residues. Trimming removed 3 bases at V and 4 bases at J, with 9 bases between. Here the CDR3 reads CASSIRASTEAFF. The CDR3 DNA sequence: TGTGCCAGTAGTATCAGAGCTTCCACTGAAGCTTTCTTT.

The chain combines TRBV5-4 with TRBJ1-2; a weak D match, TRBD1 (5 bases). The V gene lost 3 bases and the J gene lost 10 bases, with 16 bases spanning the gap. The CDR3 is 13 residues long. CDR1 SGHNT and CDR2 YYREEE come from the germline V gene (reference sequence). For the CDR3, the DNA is TGTGCCAGCAGCTCCTCTGGGGGGGTGTTCTACACCTTC. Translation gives CASSSSGGVFYTF.

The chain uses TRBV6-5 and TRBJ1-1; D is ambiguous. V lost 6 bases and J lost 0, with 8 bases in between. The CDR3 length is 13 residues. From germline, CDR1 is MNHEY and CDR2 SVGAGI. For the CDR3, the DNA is TGTGCCAGCAGGAATGTCCTGAACACTGAAGCTTTCTTT. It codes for CASRNVLNTEAFF.

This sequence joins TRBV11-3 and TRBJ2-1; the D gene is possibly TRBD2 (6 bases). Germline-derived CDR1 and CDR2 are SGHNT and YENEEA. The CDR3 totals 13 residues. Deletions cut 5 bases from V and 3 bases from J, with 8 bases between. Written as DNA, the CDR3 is TGTGCCAGCAGCCCGCGGGACTACAATGAGCAGTTCTTC. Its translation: CASSPRDYNEQFF.

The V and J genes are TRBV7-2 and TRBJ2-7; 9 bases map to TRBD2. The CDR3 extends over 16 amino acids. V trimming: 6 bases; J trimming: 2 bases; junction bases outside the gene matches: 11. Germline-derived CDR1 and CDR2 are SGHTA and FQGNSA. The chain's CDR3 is CASSQRRASGTYEQYF. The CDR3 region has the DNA TGTGCCAGCAGTCAGAGGAGGGCTAGCGGGACCTACGAGCAGTACTTC.

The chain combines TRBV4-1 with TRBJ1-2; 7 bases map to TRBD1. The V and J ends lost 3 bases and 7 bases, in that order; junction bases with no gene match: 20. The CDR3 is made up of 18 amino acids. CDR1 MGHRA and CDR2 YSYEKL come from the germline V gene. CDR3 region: CASSHVYRGSGFGGGYTF. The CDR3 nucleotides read TGCGCCAGCAGCCATGTCTACAGGGGCTCGGGATTTGGAGGTGGCTACACCTTC.

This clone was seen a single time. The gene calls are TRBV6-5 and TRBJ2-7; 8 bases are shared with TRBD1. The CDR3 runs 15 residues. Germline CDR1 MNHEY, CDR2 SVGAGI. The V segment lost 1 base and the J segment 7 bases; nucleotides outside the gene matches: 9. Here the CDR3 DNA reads TGTGCCAGCAGTTACTGGGAGACAGGGGAGAGTGAGCAGTACTTC. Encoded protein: CASSYWETGESEQYF.

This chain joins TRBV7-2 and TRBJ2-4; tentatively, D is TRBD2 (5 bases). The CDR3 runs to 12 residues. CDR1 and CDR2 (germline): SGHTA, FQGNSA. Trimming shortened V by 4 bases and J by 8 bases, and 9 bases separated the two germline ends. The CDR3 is CASSSGGDIQYF. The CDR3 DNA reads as TGTGCCAGCAGCTCCGGAGGAGACATTCAGTACTTC.

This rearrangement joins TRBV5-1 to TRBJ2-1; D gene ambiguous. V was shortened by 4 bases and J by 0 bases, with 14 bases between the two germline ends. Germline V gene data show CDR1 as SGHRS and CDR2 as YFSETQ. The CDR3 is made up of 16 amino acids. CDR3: CASSLRQASSYNEQFF. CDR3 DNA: TGCGCCAGCAGCCTCCGCCAGGCGAGCTCCTACAATGAGCAGTTCTTC.